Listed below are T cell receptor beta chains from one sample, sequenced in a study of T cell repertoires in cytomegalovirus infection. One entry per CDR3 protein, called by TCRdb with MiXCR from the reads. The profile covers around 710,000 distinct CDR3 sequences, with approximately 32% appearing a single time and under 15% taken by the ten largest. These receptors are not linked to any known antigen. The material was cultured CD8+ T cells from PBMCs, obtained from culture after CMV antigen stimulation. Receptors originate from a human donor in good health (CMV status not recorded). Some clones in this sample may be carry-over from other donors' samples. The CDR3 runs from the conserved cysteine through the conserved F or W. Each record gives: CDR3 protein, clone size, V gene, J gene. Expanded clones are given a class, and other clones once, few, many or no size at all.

CDR3aa: CASTLRGTEAFF
abundance: many
v_gene: TRBV6-6
j_gene: TRBJ1-1

CDR3aa: CASSLSAGDNYGYTF
abundance: few
v_gene: TRBV7-3
j_gene: TRBJ1-2

CDR3aa: CASSLDMFYEQYF
abundance: -
v_gene: TRBV27
j_gene: TRBJ2-7

CDR3aa: CASTWGAQPQHF
abundance: few
v_gene: TRBV28
j_gene: TRBJ1-5

CDR3aa: CASSSAEVPYNEQFF
abundance: -
v_gene: TRBV7-9
j_gene: TRBJ2-1

CDR3aa: CASSPRSGGHADTQYF
abundance: few
v_gene: TRBV18
j_gene: TRBJ2-3

CDR3aa: CASSWYVRAHTDTQYF
abundance: few
v_gene: TRBV12-3/TRBV12-4
j_gene: TRBJ2-3

CDR3aa: CASSHTFGGNTQYF
abundance: -
v_gene: TRBV4-1
j_gene: TRBJ2-3

CDR3aa: CASSARLDTGELFF
abundance: -
v_gene: TRBV5-1
j_gene: TRBJ2-2

CDR3aa: CASEGGGAPETQYF
abundance: many
v_gene: TRBV7-6
j_gene: TRBJ2-5

CDR3aa: CASSPLIGTVNSPLHF
abundance: -
v_gene: TRBV19
j_gene: TRBJ1-6

CDR3aa: CASSPGTFISYNEQFF
abundance: -
v_gene: TRBV12-3/TRBV12-4
j_gene: TRBJ2-1

CDR3aa: CALVGVNTEAFF
abundance: few
v_gene: TRBV7-6
j_gene: TRBJ1-1

CDR3aa: CASSLRSLLTNEQFF
abundance: -
v_gene: TRBV7-8
j_gene: TRBJ2-1

CDR3aa: CASSLDRAGYSYGYTF
abundance: many
v_gene: TRBV7-2
j_gene: TRBJ1-2

CDR3aa: CASSGSTGNTEAFF
abundance: once
v_gene: TRBV25-1
j_gene: TRBJ1-1

CDR3aa: CASSTPGEETQYF
abundance: few
v_gene: TRBV5-5
j_gene: TRBJ2-5

CDR3aa: CASSYQGSEAFF
abundance: few
v_gene: TRBV6-2/TRBV6-3
j_gene: TRBJ1-1

CDR3aa: CASSLGLAGGLDEQFF
abundance: -
v_gene: TRBV19
j_gene: TRBJ2-1

CDR3aa: CSARGGYGYTF
abundance: few
v_gene: TRBV20-1
j_gene: TRBJ1-2